This T cell receptor (beta chain) was recovered during a study of OX40 agonist ivuxolimab in advanced cancers. The study's findings and limits: At 0.1 to 3.0 mg/kg, clonal expansion of CD4+ and CD8+ blood T cells had occurred by week 6.

By sample share, this clone is medium-sized. The target antigen is unknown. The CDR3 is made up of 15 amino acids. V lost 1 base, J lost 4 bases, and 11 bases lay in between. Germline loops: CDR1 MNHEY, CDR2 SVGAGI. Samples of blood were obtained at baseline, on cycle 4 day 1, and on cycle 7 day 1. Repertoires were generated with immunoSEQ multiplex PCR, while TCRdb's copy carries only in-frame clones and drops some. Here the sample spans some 46,000 clones, around 86% being singletons. The gene calls are TRBV6-5 and TRBJ1-3, with unresolved D. The material sequenced was CD4+ or CD8+ T cells sorted from blood, taken in a trial of the OX40 agonist ivuxolimab. The receptor was derived from an adult with an advanced solid tumor such as melanoma, head and neck, liver or kidney cancer. The CDR3 DNA reads TGTGCCAGCAGTTACTACCCGGGCAGAGGAAACACCATATATTTT. It is translated as CASSYYPGRGNTIYF.